One and the same sample provided the 27 T cell receptor beta chains below, sequenced in a study of identical twins. TCRdb reanalysed the 5' RACE reads using MiXCR and keeps one entry per CDR3 protein. Of about 200,000 distinct CDR3 sequences in the sample, 6.5% were seen once. These same records also appear under a second study, on T cells expressing NK-cell markers.

The sequenced sample consisted of CD8+ T cells sorted from blood. Source of these receptors: a woman between 18 and 29 years old in good health.

This clonotype was seen repeatedly, ten times or more. This chain links TRBV20-1 with TRBJ2-3, with TRBD1 matching 7 bases. V dropped 0 bases and J dropped 4; count of bases not matched to a gene: 10. In germline, CDR1 is DFQATT, CDR2 SNEGSKA (reference sequence). This CDR3 spans 16 amino acids. This CDR3 is CSARELGQTLPDTQYF. The CDR3 region has the DNA TGCAGTGCTAGAGAATTGGGACAGACCCTCCCAGATACGCAGTATTTT.

Only a few counts were recorded for this clonotype. The chain carries TRBV4-3 and TRBJ2-7, with 8 bases matching TRBD1. This CDR3 comprises 15 residues. Germline loops: CDR1 LGHNA, CDR2 YSLEER. V dropped 1 base and J dropped 6; count of bases not matched to a gene: 8. Written as DNA, the CDR3 is TGCGCCAGCAGCCAAGGGACAGGGCTTCCCAGCGAGCAGTACTTC. Protein product: CASSQGTGLPSEQYF.

This chain joins TRBV23-1 and TRBJ2-7; 8 positions match TRBD2. TRBV23-1 counts as an open reading frame of uncertain function. J was trimmed by 4 bases and V by 0 bases; bases with no gene match: 5. The CDR3 extends over 15 amino acids. For the CDR3, the DNA is TGCGCCAGCAGTCAATCCGGGACTAGGATTTACGAGCAGTACTTC. This codes for CASSQSGTRIYEQYF.

The chain uses TRBV30 and TRBJ2-1, with 8 bases fitting TRBD2. V trimming: 0 bases; J trimming: 8 bases; junction bases outside the gene matches: 9. The germline V gene has CDR1 GTSNPN and CDR2 SVGIG (reference sequence). The CDR3 contains 15 residues. CDR3 DNA sequence: TGTGCCTGGAGTGTAGCGGGAGTACGGCTATATGAGCAGTTCTTC. It specifies CAWSVAGVRLYEQFF.

This clonotype was observed many times. The limits of the CDR3 on the DNA are not certain, so only TCRdb's listed CDR3 is given. This chain uses TRBV27 with TRBJ1-2; whether TRBD1, the table's D call, matches the DNA was not checked. The germline CDR1 and CDR2 sequences are MNHEY and SMNVEV (reference sequence). From its first to its last residue, the CDR3 has 13 amino acids. The CDR3 here is CASSFGPGYGYTF.

In this sample, this clonotype turned up a few times. The V gene is TRBV10-1, the J gene TRBJ2-7, with D perhaps TRBD1 (6 bases). The CDR3 spans 14 residues. With 6 bases removed from V and 5 bases from J, the gap between germline ends came to 17 bases. The germline gives CDR1 WNHNN, CDR2 SYGVQD (reference sequence). As DNA, the CDR3 is TGCGCCAGCAGCCAATCTACAGGGTTCAACGAGCAGTACTTC. It yields the protein CASSQSTGFNEQYF.

The gene calls are TRBV6-1 and TRBJ1-1, with no clear D. The CDR3 is 15 amino acids. Germline CDR1 is MNHNS and CDR2 is SASEGT. Deletions cut 4 bases from V and 0 bases from J, with 12 bases between. In DNA form, the CDR3 reads TGTGCCAGCAGTGTGGTGGTTTTGATGAACACTGAAGCTTTCTTT. It yields the protein CASSVVVLMNTEAFF.

This clonotype has ten or more counts. V is TRBV14 and J is TRBJ2-1; D gene uncertain. The germline V gene encodes CDR1 SGHDN and CDR2 FVKESK. The germline V and J ends were trimmed by 6 bases and 6 bases, with 9 bases remaining between them. CDR3 length: 12 residues. This chain's CDR3 is CASSSDRNEQFF. In DNA, the CDR3 is TGTGCCAGCAGTTCAGATCGCAATGAGCAGTTCTTC.

This clonotype showed up many times. The chain has TRBV6-2 or TRBV6-3 and TRBJ2-1, with D maybe TRBD2 (5 bases). This CDR3 contains 13 residues. Looked up from germline, CDR1 is MNHEY and CDR2 is SVGEGT. Trimming removed 6 bases at V and 1 base at J, with 7 bases between. CDR3 sequence: CASRLVSYNEQFF. The CDR3 coding sequence is TGTGCCAGCAGACTAGTATCCTACAATGAGCAGTTCTTC.

This clonotype was picked up a small number of times. The chain recombines TRBV29-1 with TRBJ2-2; TRBD2 is a possible D gene (6 bases). V gave up 5 bases and J gave up 2 bases, with 15 bases separating them. The CDR3 is made up of 15 amino acids. Germline CDR1 is SQVTM and CDR2 is ANQGSEA. The CDR3 region has the DNA TGCAGCGTTACGGGGGAGAGCCGAAACACCGGGGAGCTGTTTTTT. Amino acids: CSVTGESRNTGELFF.

This clonotype has more than one count but fewer than ten. The chain uses TRBV3-1 and TRBJ2-1, with 14 bases fitting TRBD2. This CDR3 has 16 amino acids. J gave up 7 bases and V 4 bases, and 6 bases lay outside the gene matches. CDR1 is LGHDT, CDR2 YNNKEL, per germline (reference sequence). In DNA, the CDR3 is TGTGCCAGCAGCCGACTAGCGGGGGGGCTTCATAATGAGCAGTTCTTC. It specifies CASSRLAGGLHNEQFF.

This clonotype has only a few counts. The gene calls are TRBV5-1 and TRBJ2-4, with a possible D match to TRBD1 (6 bases). Germline CDR1 is SGHRS and CDR2 is YFSETQ. CDR3 length: 16 residues. V dropped 4 bases and J dropped 6 bases, with 20 bases sitting between them. The CDR3 DNA follows: TGCGCCAGCAGCCCCCTAACAGGGAATGGTGGAAACATTCAGTACTTC. Residues: CASSPLTGNGGNIQYF.

The chain recombines TRBV4-3 with TRBJ2-1; the match to TRBD2 covers 9 bases. CDR3 size: 17 residues. From germline, CDR1 is LGHNA and CDR2 YSLEER. V lost 0 bases and J lost 6; bases outside the gene matches: 9. CDR3 region: CASSQDWAGGNVNEQFF. In nucleotides, the CDR3 is TGCGCCAGCAGCCAAGATTGGGCGGGAGGGAATGTCAATGAGCAGTTCTTC.

This clonotype was counted ten times or more. The chain combines TRBV20-1 with TRBJ1-6; 9 positions match TRBD1. Unmatched junction bases numbered 5, after V lost 5 bases and J lost 9 bases. In germline, CDR1 is DFQATT, CDR2 SNEGSKA (reference sequence). The CDR3 totals 13 residues. CDR3 sequence reads: CSAPDRGISPLHF. The DNA of the CDR3 is TGCAGTGCTCCAGACAGGGGGATTTCACCCCTCCACTTT.

This clonotype was detected a few times. The chain combines TRBV27 with TRBJ2-3, with 9 bases matching TRBD2. The CDR3 contains 16 residues. The germline gives CDR1 MNHEY, CDR2 SMNVEV (reference sequence). Trimming removed 4 bases from V and 1 base from J; junction bases left unmatched: 6. For the CDR3, the DNA is TGTGCCAGCAGTTACATAGCGGGGGTGGGCACAGATACGCAGTATTTT. This sequence encodes CASSYIAGVGTDTQYF.

Worth noting for this clonotype: A read error may be the cause here, since a much bigger clone is one base away. This rearrangement joins TRBV6-5 to TRBJ1-1, with D perhaps matching TRBD1 (5 bases). The CDR3 loop spans 11 amino acids. The V gene lost 2 bases and the J gene lost 7 bases, with 5 bases spanning the gap. In germline, CDR1 is MNHEY, CDR2 SVGAGI. In DNA, the CDR3 is TGTGCCAGCAGTTACCAGGGTGAAGCTTTCTTT. This gives the protein CASSYQGEAFF.

V is TRBV11-3 and J is TRBJ2-2; 8 bases line up with TRBD1. Germline-derived CDR1 and CDR2 are SGHNT and YENEEA. The CDR3 contains 14 residues. Trimming cost V 5 bases and J 4 bases; bases outside gene matches: 3. The CDR3 protein is CASSGQGGTGELFF. CDR3 DNA: TGTGCCAGCAGCGGACAGGGAGGCACCGGGGAGCTGTTTTTT.

This clonotype appeared many times. The rearrangement links TRBV2 to TRBJ1-1; D is perhaps TRBD1 (5 bases). This CDR3 spans 12 amino acids. V lost 9 bases and J lost 0, with 8 bases in between. Germline V CDR1 and CDR2: SNHLY, FYNNEI. This CDR3 reads CARGPLNTEAFF. In nucleotides, the CDR3 is TGTGCCAGGGGGCCCCTGAACACTGAAGCTTTCTTT.

In this sample, this clonotype turned up many times. The chain recombines TRBV7-6 with TRBJ2-7; 7 bases line up with TRBD1. The V gene end was trimmed by 5 bases and the J gene end by 0 bases; junction bases not matched to a gene: 13. The CDR3 consists of 17 residues. Germline loops: CDR1 SGHVS, CDR2 FNYEAQ. The CDR3 nucleotides read TGTGCCAGCAGCCCCGGATCAGGGGGTGATAGCTCCTACGAGCAGTACTTC. This encodes CASSPGSGGDSSYEQYF. The complete variable domain, with remaining parts taken from reference TRBV7-6 and TRBJ2-7, reads GAGVSQSPRYKVTKRGQDVALRCDPISGHVSLYWYRQALGQGPEFLTYFNYEAQQDKSGLPNDRFSAERPEGSISTLTIQRTEQRDSAMYRCASSPGSGGDSSYEQYFGPGTRLTVT.

Only a few counts were recorded for this clonotype. The rearrangement joins TRBV6-4 to TRBJ2-4; tentative D call: TRBD2 (5 bases). V was cut by 8 bases and J by 2 bases, with 37 bases left in between. The germline CDR1 and CDR2 sequences are MRHNA and SNTAGT. This CDR3 contains 22 residues. CDR3 in amino acids: CASAEGLFGHRLFGIPKNIQYF. Written as DNA, the CDR3 is TGTGCCAGCGCCGAGGGTCTTTTCGGGCACCGGCTTTTCGGAATTCCCAAAAACATTCAGTACTTC.

This clonotype was counted ten times or more. The chain links TRBV12-3 or TRBV12-4 to TRBJ1-1, with D maybe TRBD1 (5 bases). The CDR3 length is 12 residues. The V gene lost 6 bases and the J gene lost 3 bases, with 8 bases spanning the gap. The CDR3 loop is CASSGGDTEAFF. CDR3 in DNA: TGTGCCAGCAGCGGGGGTGACACTGAAGCTTTCTTT.

This clonotype came up a few times. This rearrangement joins TRBV7-2 to TRBJ2-7; D ambiguous. Trimming pared 0 bases from V and 3 bases from J, leaving 30 bases between. The CDR3 has 21 amino acids. CDR1 and CDR2 (germline): SGHTA, FQGNSA. The CDR3 protein is CASSLAVRTTPPFGPIYEQYF. CDR3 nucleotides: TGTGCCAGCAGCTTAGCCGTCAGGACCACACCCCCATTCGGACCAATCTACGAGCAGTACTTC.

A few counts support this clonotype. This chain uses TRBV5-1 with TRBJ2-5; TRBD2 agrees at 11 bases. From germline, CDR1 is SGHRS and CDR2 YFSETQ. Trimming took 0 bases from V and 0 from J; bases not matched to a gene: 4. The CDR3 loop spans 17 amino acids. This chain's CDR3 is CASSLGRLAGHQETQYF. The CDR3 DNA reads TGCGCCAGCAGCTTGGGGAGACTAGCGGGACACCAAGAGACCCAGTACTTC.

This clonotype was seen a handful of times. The V gene is TRBV7-2, the J gene TRBJ1-2; 7 bases align to TRBD1. The CDR3 contains 15 residues. J gave up 2 bases and V 5 bases, and 8 bases lay outside the gene matches. Germline CDR1 SGHTA, CDR2 FQGNSA. CDR3 amino acids: CASSPVWDSNYGYTF. In DNA form, the CDR3 reads TGTGCCAGCAGCCCCGTTTGGGACAGCAACTATGGCTACACCTTC.

At least ten counts were recorded for this clonotype. The V gene is TRBV9, the J gene TRBJ2-3; the D gene is possibly TRBD2 (5 bases). Germline loops: CDR1 SGDLS, CDR2 YYNGEE. This CDR3 has 13 residues. With 4 bases removed from V and 3 bases from J, the gap between germline ends came to 9 bases. CDR3 in amino acids: CASSPPGTDTQYF. The CDR3, as DNA: TGTGCCAGCAGCCCCCCGGGGACAGATACGCAGTATTTT.

The table lists this clonotype with many counts. The gene calls are TRBV27 and TRBJ2-2; D is uncertain. Germline lookup yields CDR1 MNHEY and CDR2 SMNVEV (reference sequence). The CDR3 consists of 13 residues. V lost 5 bases to trimming and J lost 4 bases, with 8 bases between them. CDR3 residues: CASSLPGTGELFF. For the CDR3, the DNA is TGTGCCAGCAGTCTCCCAGGCACCGGGGAGCTGTTTTTT.

This clonotype was seen repeatedly, ten times or more. This chain joins TRBV6-4 and TRBJ2-3; D unclear. V was cut by 5 bases and J by 1 base, with 19 bases left in between. The CDR3 has 17 amino acids. Germline V lookup: CDR1 MRHNA, CDR2 SNTAGT. The DNA for the CDR3 is TGTGCCAGCAGTCACGGAGAATCTCCCTCTGGCACAGATACGCAGTATTTT. Amino acid sequence: CASSHGESPSGTDTQYF.